The sequence of this TCR beta chain was determined in a study of blood T cell repertoires in COVID-19. Turning to the study itself: Acute and convalescent COVID-19 specimens originated in the United States, Italy and Spain. Sources were T cells, B-cell-depleted T cells, or PBMCs; the material itself was cDNA or gDNA.

There are 15 residues in the CDR3. CDR1 is MNHEY, CDR2 SVGAGI, per germline. Trimming shortened V by 0 bases and J by 4 bases, and 10 bases separated the two germline ends. The method was immunoSEQ multiplex PCR; TCRdb's version includes in-frame clones alone and lacks a portion of them. The repertoire includes some 130,000 clones, approximately 88% of them detected once, and about 9.4% sits in the top ten. The receptor was isolated from a man aged 50 to 59 with acute or convalescent COVID-19. This chain joins TRBV6-5 and TRBJ1-5; tentative D call: TRBD1 (5 bases). Sequences were obtained from peripheral blood. The CDR3 is CASSYSPKGNQPQHF. CDR3 DNA: TGTGCCAGCAGTTACTCTCCCAAGGGGAATCAGCCCCAGCATTTT.